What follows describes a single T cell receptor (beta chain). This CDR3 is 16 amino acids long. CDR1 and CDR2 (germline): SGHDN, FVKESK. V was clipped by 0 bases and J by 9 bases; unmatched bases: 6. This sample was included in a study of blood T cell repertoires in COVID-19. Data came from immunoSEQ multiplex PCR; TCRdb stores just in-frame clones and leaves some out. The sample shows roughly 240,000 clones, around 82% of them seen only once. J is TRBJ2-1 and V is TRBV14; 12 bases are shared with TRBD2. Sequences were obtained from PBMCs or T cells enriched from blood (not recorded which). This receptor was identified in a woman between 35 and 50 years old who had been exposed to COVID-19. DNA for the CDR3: TGTGCCAGCAGCCAAGAACGACTAGCGGGGGTGCGTGAGCAGTTCTTC. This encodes CASSQERLAGVREQFF.